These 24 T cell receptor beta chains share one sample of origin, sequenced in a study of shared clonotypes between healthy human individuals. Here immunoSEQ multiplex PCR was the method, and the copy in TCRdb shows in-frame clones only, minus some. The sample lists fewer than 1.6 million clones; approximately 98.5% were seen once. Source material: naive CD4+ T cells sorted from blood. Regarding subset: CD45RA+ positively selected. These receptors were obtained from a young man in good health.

This chain's CDR3 is CATASLAGGRGRTYEQYF. The CDR3 nucleotides read TGTGCCACCGCTTCTTTAGCGGGAGGGCGTGGAAGAACCTACGAGCAGTACTTC. The chain joins TRBV7-2 to TRBJ2-7, with 11 bases that match TRBD2. Germline V gene lookup returns CDR1 SGHTA and CDR2 FQGNSA. With V trimmed by 10 bases and J by 2 bases, 19 bases remained unmatched. The CDR3 runs to 18 residues.

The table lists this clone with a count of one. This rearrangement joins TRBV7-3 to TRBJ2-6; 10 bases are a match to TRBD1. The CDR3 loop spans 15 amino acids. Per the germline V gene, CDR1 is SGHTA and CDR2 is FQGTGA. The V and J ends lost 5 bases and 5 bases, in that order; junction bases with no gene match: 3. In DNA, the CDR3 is TGTGCCAGCAGCGCGGGACAGGGGTGGGCCAACGTCCTGACTTTC. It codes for CASSAGQGWANVLTF.

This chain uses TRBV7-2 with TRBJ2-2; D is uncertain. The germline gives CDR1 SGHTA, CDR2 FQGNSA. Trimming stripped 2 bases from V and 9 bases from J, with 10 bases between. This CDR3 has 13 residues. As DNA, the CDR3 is TGTGCCAGCAGCTTATTGCGGCCGAGGGAGCTGTTTTTT. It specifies CASSLLRPRELFF.

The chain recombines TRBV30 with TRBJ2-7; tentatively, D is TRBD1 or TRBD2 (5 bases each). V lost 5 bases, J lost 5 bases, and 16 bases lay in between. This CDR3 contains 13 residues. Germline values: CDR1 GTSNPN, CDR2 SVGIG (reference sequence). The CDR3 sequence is CAWGRVEVHEQYF. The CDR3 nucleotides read TGTGCCTGGGGCAGGGTGGAGGTCCACGAGCAGTACTTC.

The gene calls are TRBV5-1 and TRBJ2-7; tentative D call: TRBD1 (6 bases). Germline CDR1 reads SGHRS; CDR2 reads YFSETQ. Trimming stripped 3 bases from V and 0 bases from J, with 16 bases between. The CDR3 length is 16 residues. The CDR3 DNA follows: TGCGCCAGCAGCTCGCCCTTGACAGGCTACTCCTACGAGCAGTACTTC. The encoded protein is CASSSPLTGYSYEQYF.

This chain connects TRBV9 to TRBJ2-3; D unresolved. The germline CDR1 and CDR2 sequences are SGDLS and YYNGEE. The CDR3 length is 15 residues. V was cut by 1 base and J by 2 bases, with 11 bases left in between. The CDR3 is CASSVRSGDTDTQYF. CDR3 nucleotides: TGTGCCAGCAGCGTAAGGTCTGGGGACACAGATACGCAGTATTTT.

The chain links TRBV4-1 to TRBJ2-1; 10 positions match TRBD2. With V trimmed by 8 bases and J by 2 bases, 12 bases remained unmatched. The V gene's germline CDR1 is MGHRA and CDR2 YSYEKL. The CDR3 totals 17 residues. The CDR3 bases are TGCGCCAGCGGCTCTGTAATAGCGGGAGGCCCCTACAATGAGCAGTTCTTC. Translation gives CASGSVIAGGPYNEQFF.

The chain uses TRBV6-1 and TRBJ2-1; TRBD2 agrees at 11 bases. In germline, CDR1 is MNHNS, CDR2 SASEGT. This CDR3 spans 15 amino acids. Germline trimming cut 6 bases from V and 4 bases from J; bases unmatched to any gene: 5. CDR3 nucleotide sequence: TGTGCCAGCAGCAGGGGGACTAGCGGATACAATGAGCAGTTCTTC. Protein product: CASSRGTSGYNEQFF.

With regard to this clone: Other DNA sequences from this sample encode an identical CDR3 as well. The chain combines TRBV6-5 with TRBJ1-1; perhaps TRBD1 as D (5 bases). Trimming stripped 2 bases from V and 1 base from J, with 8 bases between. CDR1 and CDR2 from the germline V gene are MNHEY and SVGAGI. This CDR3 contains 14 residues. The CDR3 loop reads CASSYPTGNTEAFF. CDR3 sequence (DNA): TGTGCCAGCAGTTACCCCACAGGGAACACTGAAGCTTTCTTT.

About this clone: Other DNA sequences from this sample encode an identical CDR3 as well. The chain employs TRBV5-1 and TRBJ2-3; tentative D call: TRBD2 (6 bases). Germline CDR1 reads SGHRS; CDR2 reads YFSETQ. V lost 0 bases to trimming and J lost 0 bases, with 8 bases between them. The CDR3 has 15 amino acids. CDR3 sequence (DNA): TGCGCCAGCAGCTTGGCTGGAGGGAGCACAGATACGCAGTATTTT. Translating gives CASSLAGGSTDTQYF.

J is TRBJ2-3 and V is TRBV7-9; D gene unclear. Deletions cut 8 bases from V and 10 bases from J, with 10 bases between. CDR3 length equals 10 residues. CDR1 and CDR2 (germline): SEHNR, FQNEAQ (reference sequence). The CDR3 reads CASPLRSQYF. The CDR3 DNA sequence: TGTGCCAGCCCCCTTCGATCGCAGTATTTT.

DNA for the CDR3: TGTGCCAGCAGTGTTCGGTGGAACACTGAAGCTTTCTTT. It encodes CASSVRWNTEAFF. The rearrangement joins TRBV6-4 to TRBJ1-1; the D is unclear. CDR1 and CDR2 from the germline V gene are MRHNA and SNTAGT. V lost 4 bases and J lost 1, with 7 bases in between. The CDR3 has 13 residues.

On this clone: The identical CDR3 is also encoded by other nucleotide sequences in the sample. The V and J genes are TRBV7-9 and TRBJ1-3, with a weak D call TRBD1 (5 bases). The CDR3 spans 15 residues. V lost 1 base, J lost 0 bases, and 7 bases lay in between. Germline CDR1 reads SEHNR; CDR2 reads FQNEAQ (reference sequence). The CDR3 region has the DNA TGTGCCAGCAGCTTAGATGGGGGCTCTGGAAACACCATATATTTT. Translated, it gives CASSLDGGSGNTIYF.

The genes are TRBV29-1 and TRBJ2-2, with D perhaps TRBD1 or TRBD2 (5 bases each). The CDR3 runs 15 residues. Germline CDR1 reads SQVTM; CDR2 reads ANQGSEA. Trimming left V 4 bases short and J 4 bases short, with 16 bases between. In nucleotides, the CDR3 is TGCAGCGTTGGAATGGGGCTGGGGGTCACCGGGGAGCTGTTTTTT. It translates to CSVGMGLGVTGELFF.

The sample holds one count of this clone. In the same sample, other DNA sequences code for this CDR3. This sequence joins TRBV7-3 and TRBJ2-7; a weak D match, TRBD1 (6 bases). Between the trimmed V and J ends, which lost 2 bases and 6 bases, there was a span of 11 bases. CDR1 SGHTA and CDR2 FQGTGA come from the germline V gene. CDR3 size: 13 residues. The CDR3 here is CASSLAGVGEQYF. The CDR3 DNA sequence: TGTGCCAGCAGCTTAGCAGGGGTCGGCGAGCAGTACTTC.

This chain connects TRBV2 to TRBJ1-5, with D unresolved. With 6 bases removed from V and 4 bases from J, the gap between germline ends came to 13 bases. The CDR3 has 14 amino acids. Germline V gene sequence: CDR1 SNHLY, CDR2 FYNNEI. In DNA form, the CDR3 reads TGTGCCAGCAGAACGGATCCCCAGAATCAGCCCCAGCATTTT. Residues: CASRTDPQNQPQHF.

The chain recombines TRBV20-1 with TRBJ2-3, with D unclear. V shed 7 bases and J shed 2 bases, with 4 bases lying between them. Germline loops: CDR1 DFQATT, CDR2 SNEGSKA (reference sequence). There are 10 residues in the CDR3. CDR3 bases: TGCAGTGTCCACACAGATACGCAGTATTTT. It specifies CSVHTDTQYF.

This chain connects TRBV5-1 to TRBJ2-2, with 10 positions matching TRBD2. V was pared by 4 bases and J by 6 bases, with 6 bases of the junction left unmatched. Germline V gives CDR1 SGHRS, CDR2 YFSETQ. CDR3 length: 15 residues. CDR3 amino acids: CASSKREGGAGELFF. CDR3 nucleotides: TGCGCCAGCAGCAAGCGGGAGGGCGGTGCCGGGGAGCTGTTTTTT.

CDR3: CASSVDPFAVVGEKLFF. As DNA, the CDR3 is TGTGCCAGCAGCGTAGACCCTTTCGCTGTGGTAGGTGAAAAACTGTTTTTT. This chain uses TRBV9 with TRBJ1-4; no clear D gene. The length of the CDR3 is 17 residues. Germline assignment: CDR1 SGDLS and CDR2 YYNGEE. Trimming stripped 0 bases from V and 7 bases from J, with 19 bases between.

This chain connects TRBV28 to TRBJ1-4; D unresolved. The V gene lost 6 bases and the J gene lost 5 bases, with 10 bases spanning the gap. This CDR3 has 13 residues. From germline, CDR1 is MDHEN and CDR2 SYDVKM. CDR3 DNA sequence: TGTGCCAGCAGGAGGGCCGCGAATGAAAAACTGTTTTTT. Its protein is CASRRAANEKLFF.

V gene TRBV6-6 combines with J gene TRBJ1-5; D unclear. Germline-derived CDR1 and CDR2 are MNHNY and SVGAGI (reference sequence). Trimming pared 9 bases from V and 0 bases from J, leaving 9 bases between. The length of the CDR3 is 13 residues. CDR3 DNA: TGTGCCAGTTCACCTTATAGCAATCAGCCCCAGCATTTT. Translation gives CASSPYSNQPQHF.

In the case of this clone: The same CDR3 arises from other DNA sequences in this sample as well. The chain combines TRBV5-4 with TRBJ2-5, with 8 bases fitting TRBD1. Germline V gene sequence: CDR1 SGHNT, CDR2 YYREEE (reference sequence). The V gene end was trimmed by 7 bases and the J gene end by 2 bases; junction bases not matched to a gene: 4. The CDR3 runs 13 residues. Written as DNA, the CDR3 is TGTGCCAGCTCACGGACAGGGCAAGAGACCCAGTACTTC. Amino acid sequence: CASSRTGQETQYF.

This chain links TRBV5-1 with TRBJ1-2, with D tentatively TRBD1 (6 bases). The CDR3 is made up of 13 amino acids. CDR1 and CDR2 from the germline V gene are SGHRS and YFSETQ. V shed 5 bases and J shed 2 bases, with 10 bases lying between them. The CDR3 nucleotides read TGCGCCAGCAGTGGCGGACAGAACTATGGCTACACCTTC. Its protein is CASSGGQNYGYTF.

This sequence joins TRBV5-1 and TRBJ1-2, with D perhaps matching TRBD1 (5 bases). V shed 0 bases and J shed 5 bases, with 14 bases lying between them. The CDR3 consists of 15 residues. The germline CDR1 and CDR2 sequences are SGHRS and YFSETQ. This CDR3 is CASSLAEGPLYGYTF. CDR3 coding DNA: TGCGCCAGCAGCTTGGCCGAGGGGCCCCTTTATGGCTACACCTTC. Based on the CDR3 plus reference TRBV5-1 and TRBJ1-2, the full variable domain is KAGVTQTPRYLIKTRGQQVTLSCSPISGHRSVSWYQQTPGQGLQFLFEYFSETQRNKGNFPGRFSGRQFSNSRSEMNVSTLELGDSALYLCASSLAEGPLYGYTFGSGTRLTVV.